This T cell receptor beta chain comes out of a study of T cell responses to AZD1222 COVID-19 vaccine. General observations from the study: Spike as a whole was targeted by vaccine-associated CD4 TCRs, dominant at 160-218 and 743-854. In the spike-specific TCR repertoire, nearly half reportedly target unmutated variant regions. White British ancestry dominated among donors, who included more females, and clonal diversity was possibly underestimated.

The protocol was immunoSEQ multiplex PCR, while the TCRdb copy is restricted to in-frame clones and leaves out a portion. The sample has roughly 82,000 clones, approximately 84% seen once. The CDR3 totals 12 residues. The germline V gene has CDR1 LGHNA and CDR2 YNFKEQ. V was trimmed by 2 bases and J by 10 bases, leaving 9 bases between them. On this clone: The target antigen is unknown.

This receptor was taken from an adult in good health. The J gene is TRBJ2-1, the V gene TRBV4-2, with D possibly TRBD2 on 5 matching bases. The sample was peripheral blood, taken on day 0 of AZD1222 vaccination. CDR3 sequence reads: CASSQHEGEQFF. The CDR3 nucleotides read TGTGCCAGCAGCCAACACGAGGGCGAGCAGTTCTTC.